This is a list of T cell receptor beta chains from one sample in a study of blood T cell repertoires in COVID-19. The method was immunoSEQ multiplex PCR; TCRdb's version includes in-frame clones alone and lacks a portion of them. The sample shows approximately 220,000 clones, 80% to 90% of them seen only once. Sequencing used PBMCs or T cells enriched from blood (not recorded which). These receptors originate from a man in his thirties or forties who had recovered from COVID-19. The CDR3 runs from the conserved cysteine through the conserved F or W. The order of the fields is CDR3 length, V gene, J gene, D gene, clone size, CDR3 DNA, CDR3 protein. A D gene is named only where the DNA matches it firmly. For some rows the clone size is stated as once, few or many, or as a class when expanded; others skip it.

14	TRBV6-5	TRBJ2-2	NA	NA	TGTGCCAGCAGTTTAGGACTGGACACCGGGGAGCTGTTTTTT	CASSLGLDTGELFF
14	TRBV6-1	TRBJ1-2	NA	NA	TGTGCCAGCAGTGAAGGTCAGTCTAACTATGGCTACACCTTC	CASSEGQSNYGYTF
15	TRBV3-1/TRBV3-2	TRBJ1-5	TRBD1	NA	TGTGCCAGCAGCCGGGGACAGGGGGCACATCAGCCCCAGCATTTT	CASSRGQGAHQPQHF
16	TRBV5-1	TRBJ2-7	TRBD2	NA	TGCGCCAGCAGCTTGGCCTTAAGCGGGGGTCTGCGGGAGCAGTACTTC	CASSLALSGGLREQYF
15	TRBV7-2	TRBJ1-1	NA	NA	TGTGCCAGCAGCTTAGATAGGGGTCTGGGGGGTGAAGCTTTCTTT	CASSLDRGLGGEAFF
15	TRBV10-1	TRBJ2-7	NA	NA	TGCGCCAGCCCCCCAGCCGACTACCGGACCTACGAGCAGTACTTC	CASPPADYRTYEQYF
16	TRBV13	TRBJ2-3	TRBD1	NA	TGTGCCAGCAGCTTAATAACAGGGGGCGAAACAGATACGCAGTATTTT	CASSLITGGETDTQYF
14	TRBV7-2	TRBJ2-5	NA	NA	TGTGCCAGCACCCTTAGGCTTCCGGGGGAGACCCAGTACTTC	CASTLRLPGETQYF
15	TRBV7-2	TRBJ2-7	TRBD2	NA	TGTGCCAGCAGCCCCTTTCCGGGGGGGACCTACGAGCAGTACTTC	CASSPFPGGTYEQYF
12	TRBV5-1	TRBJ1-6	NA	NA	TGCGCCAGCAGCGATCAGGGTGTGCCCCTCCACTTT	CASSDQGVPLHF
17	TRBV24-1	TRBJ2-2	NA	NA	TGTGCCACCAGTGATTTTGGGGCGGGATCAAACACCGGGGAGCTGTTTTTT	CATSDFGAGSNTGELFF
13	TRBV29-1	TRBJ2-3	TRBD2	NA	TGCAGCGAAAGTAGCGGGAGGATGGATACGCAGTATTTT	CSESSGRMDTQYF
15	TRBV27	TRBJ2-1	NA	NA	TGTGCCAGCAGTTTATCGAGAAGCTCCTACAATGAGCAGTTCTTC	CASSLSRSSYNEQFF
13	TRBV3-1/TRBV3-2	TRBJ2-7	NA	NA	TGTGCCAGCAGCCAAGGATCCGGGAGCGAGCAGTACTTC	CASSQGSGSEQYF
15	TRBV19	TRBJ1-5	NA	once	TGTGCCAGTAGTAACGGCAGGGTTAGCAATCAGCCCCAGCATTTT	CASSNGRVSNQPQHF
16	TRBV4-1	TRBJ1-2	TRBD1	once	TGCGCCAGCAGCCAACCAATGCAAACAGGGGACTATGGCTACACCTTC	CASSQPMQTGDYGYTF
16	TRBV24-1	TRBJ2-1	TRBD2	NA	TGTGCCACCAGTGATTTTCCGGGGGGGGCCTACAATGAGCAGTTCTTC	CATSDFPGGAYNEQFF
16	TRBV21-1	TRBJ1-1	NA	NA	TGTGCCAGCAGCAAATGCGGCCAGGGCGGGAGCACTGAAGCTTTCTTT	CASSKCGQGGSTEAFF
14	TRBV6-2/TRBV6-3	TRBJ1-5	TRBD1	NA	TGTGCCAGCAGTCCGCTGACAGGGAATCAGCCCCAGCATTTT	CASSPLTGNQPQHF
14	TRBV7-9	TRBJ2-7	NA	NA	TGTGCCAGCAGCTTAGTACAGGACTCCTACGAGCAGTACTTC	CASSLVQDSYEQYF
11	TRBV19	TRBJ1-2	NA	NA	TGTGCCAGTAACTCTGACTATGGCTACACCTTC	CASNSDYGYTF
13	TRBV29-1	TRBJ2-2	NA	NA	TGCAGCGTCCGGGAGCCAGGCACCGGGGAGCTGTTTTTT	CSVREPGTGELFF
14	TRBV7-2	TRBJ2-7	NA	NA	TGTGCCAGCAGCTTAGAGCGGAGAGGCGCCGAGCAGTACTTC	CASSLERRGAEQYF
14	TRBV15	TRBJ1-3	NA	NA	TGTGCCACCAGCAGCGGAGGCTCTGGAAACACCATATATTTT	CATSSGGSGNTIYF
13	TRBV11-2	TRBJ2-1	NA	NA	TGTGCCAGCAGCTCCACCCGGCGGAATGAGCAGTTCTTC	CASSSTRRNEQFF
17	TRBV7-8	TRBJ1-5	NA	NA	TGTGCCAGCAGCTCAACGTCTCACGGAGGGAACAATCAGCCCCAGCATTTT	CASSSTSHGGNNQPQHF
13	TRBV5-5	TRBJ1-5	TRBD1	NA	TGTGCCAGCAGCTTAGGGGGCGGTCAGCCCCAGCATTTT	CASSLGGGQPQHF
16	TRBV2	TRBJ2-2	NA	NA	TGTGCCAGCAGTGAAGACTTCCGAGATAACACCGGGGAGCTGTTTTTT	CASSEDFRDNTGELFF
20	TRBV3-1/TRBV3-2	TRBJ2-1	TRBD2	NA	TGTGCCAGCAGCCAAGGGGGGGGAGCGGGAGGGCCTTCCGACTACAATGAGCAGTTCTTC	CASSQGGGAGGPSDYNEQFF
16	TRBV4-1	TRBJ1-6	TRBD1	NA	TGCGCCAGCAGCCAAGGTTCGGCCAGGGGGCGATCACCCCTCCACTTT	CASSQGSARGRSPLHF
13	TRBV3-1/TRBV3-2	TRBJ2-1	NA	NA	TGTGCCAGCAGCCAAGTCCGGGGCAATGAGCAGTTCTTC	CASSQVRGNEQFF
15	TRBV9	TRBJ2-1	NA	NA	TGTGCCAGCAGCGTAGCAGATGTGTCCTACAATGAGCAGTTCTTC	CASSVADVSYNEQFF
17	TRBV18	TRBJ1-1	TRBD1	NA	TGTGCCAGCTCACCCACCGGGACAGGGTATGAGAACACTGAAGCTTTCTTT	CASSPTGTGYENTEAFF
14	TRBV19	TRBJ1-1	TRBD1	NA	TGTGCCAGTAGTACGGACAGGGGGCGGACTGAAGCTTTCTTT	CASSTDRGRTEAFF
13	TRBV19	TRBJ1-6	NA	few	TGTGCCAGTAGTTTGGGGCGCAATTCACCCCTCCACTTT	CASSLGRNSPLHF
15	TRBV5-5	TRBJ2-3	TRBD2	NA	TGTGCCAGCAGCCTGGTAGCGGGAGACACAGATACGCAGTATTTT	CASSLVAGDTDTQYF
14	TRBV19	TRBJ1-1	NA	NA	TGTGCCAGTAGTGATCTGGGGGCAACAACTGAAGCTTTCTTT	CASSDLGATTEAFF
16	TRBV5-4	TRBJ2-3	NA	NA	TGTGCCAGCAGCTTCCCCGGGACTCCCTTCACAGATACGCAGTATTTT	CASSFPGTPFTDTQYF
15	TRBV5-4	TRBJ2-5	TRBD2	NA	TGTGCTAGCAGGGCGAGCGGGAGGACGGGGGAGACCCAGTACTTC	CASRASGRTGETQYF
14	TRBV9	TRBJ2-3	NA	once	TGTGCCAGCAGCGTAAGGACAAACACAGATACGCAGTATTTT	CASSVRTNTDTQYF
13	TRBV19	TRBJ2-1	TRBD2	NA	TGTGCCAGTAGTAGCCGGGACTACCACCAGTGGTTCTTC	CASSSRDYHQWFF
13	TRBV28	TRBJ1-2	NA	NA	TGTGCCAGCAGTTTATCGTCAGGGGTCCGCTACACCTTC	CASSLSSGVRYTF
14	TRBV10-1	TRBJ2-3	TRBD2	NA	TGCGCCAGCAGTGATAGCGGGGGGGAAGATACGCAGTATTTT	CASSDSGGEDTQYF
15	TRBV11-2	TRBJ2-1	TRBD2	NA	TGTGCCAGCAGATTGACTAGCGGGAATAGAGATGAGCAGTTCTTC	CASRLTSGNRDEQFF
18	TRBV30	TRBJ2-1	TRBD2	NA	TGTGCCTGGAGTGTACTTTTCGGGCTAGCGGGAGGCCACAATGAGCAGTTCTTC	CAWSVLFGLAGGHNEQFF
15	TRBV9	TRBJ2-2	NA	NA	TGTGCCAGCAGCGTAGCTGGACAGTACACCGGGGAGCTGTTTTTT	CASSVAGQYTGELFF
20	TRBV10-1	TRBJ1-2	NA	NA	TGCGCCAGCAGGCCCCCCAACATTGGGCAGGCGGGAAATGTAAACTATGGCTACACCTTC	CASRPPNIGQAGNVNYGYTF
17	TRBV7-6	TRBJ2-1	TRBD2	NA	TGTGCCAGCAGCCCGACGGGACTAGCGGGGGGTCACAATGAGCAGTTCTTC	CASSPTGLAGGHNEQFF
16	TRBV10-3	TRBJ2-1	TRBD2	NA	TGTGCCATCAGTGAGTCGGAACGGGAGGGACCTAATGAGCAGTTCTTC	CAISESEREGPNEQFF
15	TRBV6-2/TRBV6-3	TRBJ1-5	NA	NA	TGTGCCAGCAGTTACTCGGCGACAGTAAATCAGCCCCAGCATTTT	CASSYSATVNQPQHF
14	TRBV30	TRBJ1-2	TRBD1	NA	TGTGCCTGGAGTTCCGGGACAGGGGACTATGGCTACACCTTC	CAWSSGTGDYGYTF